One sample yielded the 14 T cell receptor beta chains listed below, sequenced in a study of blood T cells in healthy people across ages. Through a sample-barcoded 5' primer and a J-beta primer mix, a second PCR was run for 7 to 11 cycles. TCRdb reanalysed the 5' RACE reads using MiXCR and keeps one entry per CDR3 protein. This table holds about 1.6 million distinct CDR3 sequences, approximately 32% found once. Specimen: blood. All receptors derive from a woman in her twenties or thirties in good health.

The chain uses TRBV24-1 and TRBJ2-5; maybe TRBD1 (5 bases). Germline V gene sequence: CDR1 KGHDR, CDR2 SFDVKD. The CDR3 has 13 amino acids. The V and J ends lost 5 bases and 4 bases respectively, with 10 bases between them. CDR3 sequence reads: CATSGRDGETQYF. The CDR3, as DNA: TGTGCCACCAGTGGCAGGGATGGAGAGACCCAGTACTTC.

This clonotype turned up a few times. The rearrangement links TRBV7-2 to TRBJ2-3; the match to TRBD2 covers 12 bases. The J segment lost 6 bases and the V segment lost 5 bases, leaving 6 bases of the junction unmatched. Germline CDR1 is SGHTA and CDR2 is FQGNSA. There are 15 residues in the CDR3. The CDR3 DNA reads as TGTGCCAGCAGCCCTAGCGGGAGGGCCTGGGATACGCAGTATTTT. Translating gives CASSPSGRAWDTQYF. The variable domain in full, completed from reference TRBV7-2 and TRBJ2-3, reads GAGVSQSPSNKVTEKGKDVELRCDPISGHTALYWYRQSLGQGLEFLIYFQGNSAPDKSGLPSDRFSAERTGGSVSTLTIQRTQQEDSAVYLCASSPSGRAWDTQYFGPGTRLTVL.

Worth noting for this clonotype: A read error may produce the germline difference seen at one junction end. The chain has TRBV4-2 and TRBJ2-5; weak D call: TRBD1 (6 bases). The J call could be wrong; TRBJ2-7 is a better fit for the DNA end. The CDR3 contains 16 residues. In germline, CDR1 is LGHNA, CDR2 YNFKEQ. CDR3 nucleotides: TGTACCAGCAGCCAAGAAAGCGAAACAGGGTCCTACGAGCAGTACTTC. It codes for CTSSQESETGSYEQYF.

The gene calls are TRBV3-1 and TRBJ1-2; weak D call: TRBD1 (5 bases). V lost 0 bases and J 4 bases, leaving 15 bases between the germline ends. CDR3 length: 16 amino acids. CDR1 is LGHDT and CDR2 is YNNKEL in the germline V gene (reference sequence). CDR3 DNA: TGTGCCAGCAGCCAAGATGGAGGGTTAAGGGGCTATGGCTACACCTTC. Translating gives CASSQDGGLRGYGYTF.

The sample holds a few counts of this clonotype. The V and J genes are TRBV12-3 or TRBV12-4 and TRBJ2-7; D remains ambiguous. The V end was cut by 5 bases, the J end by 2 bases, with 10 bases between. The CDR3 totals 13 residues. CDR3 loop: CASSIGATYEQYF. The CDR3 DNA follows: TGTGCCAGCAGTATCGGAGCCACCTACGAGCAGTACTTC.

The CDR3 bases are TGTGCCAGCAGCTTTCAGGGAACGGAAGAAAAACTGTTTTTT. Translation: CASSFQGTEEKLFF. The V and J genes are TRBV7-9 and TRBJ1-4; D is perhaps TRBD1 (5 bases). The CDR3 length is 14 residues. CDR1 is SEHNR, CDR2 FQNEAQ, per germline (reference sequence). Between the trimmed V and J ends, which lost 3 bases and 8 bases, there was a span of 13 bases.

This clonotype was found a few times. This chain joins TRBV11-2 and TRBJ2-1; 10 bases fit TRBD2. CDR1 is SGHAT, CDR2 FQNNGV, per germline. Trimming took 0 bases from V and 9 from J; bases not matched to a gene: 8. The CDR3 totals 16 residues. The chain's CDR3 is CASSLDPSGGPREQFF. The CDR3 DNA sequence: TGTGCCAGCAGCTTAGATCCTAGCGGGGGCCCCCGTGAGCAGTTCTTC.

This clonotype was detected ten times or more. The chain employs TRBV5-1 and TRBJ2-7, with D perhaps TRBD2 (5 bases). Per the germline V gene, CDR1 is SGHRS and CDR2 is YFSETQ. V lost 1 base, J lost 7 bases, and 21 bases lay in between. This CDR3 contains 16 residues. Written as DNA, the CDR3 is TGCGCCAGCAGCTTGTATGTCCGTGAAGGAGGAGGAGAGCAGTACTTC. Translating it yields CASSLYVREGGGEQYF.

V and J are TRBV4-1 and TRBJ2-7, with D perhaps matching TRBD2 (5 bases). CDR1 and CDR2 from the germline V gene are MGHRA and YSYEKL. Trimming took 3 bases from V and 7 from J, leaving 13 bases between them. The CDR3 is 13 residues long. The CDR3 bases are TGCGCCAGCAGCCACGACGAAATAGCGGAGCAGTACTTC. It is translated as CASSHDEIAEQYF.

There are a few counts of this clonotype. The DNA for the CDR3 is TGCGCCAGCAGCCAAGATCTAGCGGGGAACACAGATACGCAGTATTTT. This gives the protein CASSQDLAGNTDTQYF. The gene calls are TRBV4-1 and TRBJ2-3; 9 bases align to TRBD2. Germline V gives CDR1 MGHRA, CDR2 YSYEKL. Trimming cost V 0 bases and J 2 bases; bases outside gene matches: 3. This CDR3 spans 16 amino acids.

The chain uses TRBV13 and TRBJ2-7, with 9 positions matching TRBD2. The CDR3 runs to 15 residues. Germline V gene lookup returns CDR1 PRHDT and CDR2 FYEKMQ (reference sequence). Germline trimming cut 7 bases from V and 6 bases from J; bases unmatched to any gene: 13. This chain's CDR3 is CASNPRGGKDGEQYF. CDR3 in DNA: TGTGCCAGCAACCCGCGGGGGGGCAAGGACGGCGAGCAGTACTTC. The entire variable domain, with the rest obtained from reference TRBV13 and TRBJ2-7, is as follows: AAGVIQSPRHLIKEKRETATLKCYPIPRHDTVYWYQQGPGQDPQFLISFYEKMQSDKGSIPDRFSAQQFSDYHSELNMSSLELGDSALYFCASNPRGGKDGEQYFGPGTRLTVT.

J is TRBJ2-7 and V is TRBV13; 9 bases fit TRBD2. Germline V gene data show CDR1 as PRHDT and CDR2 as FYEKMQ (reference sequence). V gave up 5 bases and J gave up 4 bases; unmatched junction bases: 6. This CDR3 is built from 14 residues. The CDR3 reads CASSKRAGGYEQYF. Here the CDR3 DNA reads TGTGCCAGCAGCAAGCGAGCGGGGGGATACGAGCAGTACTTC.

This clonotype was seen at least ten times. This sequence joins TRBV25-1 and TRBJ2-1, with 8 bases that match TRBD2. CDR3 size: 15 residues. Germline V gene sequence: CDR1 MGHDK, CDR2 SYGVNS. V lost 4 bases and J lost 4; bases outside the gene matches: 6. In DNA, the CDR3 is TGTGCCAGCAGTGGGGACGGGGGGGTATACAATGAGCAGTTCTTC. Amino acids: CASSGDGGVYNEQFF.

The J gene is TRBJ2-2, the V gene TRBV7-9, with D perhaps TRBD2 (6 bases). Trimming cost V 5 bases and J 3 bases, with 10 bases left between them. The CDR3 totals 14 residues. The germline V gene encodes CDR1 SEHNR and CDR2 FQNEAQ (reference sequence). The CDR3 DNA is TGTGCCAGCAGCCCTCCGGGGGACACCGGGGAGCTGTTTTTT. Translation gives CASSPPGDTGELFF. The complete variable domain, with remaining parts taken from reference TRBV7-9 and TRBJ2-2, reads DTGVSQNPRHKITKRGQNVTFRCDPISEHNRLYWYRQTLGQGPEFLTYFQNEAQLEKSRLLSDRFSAERPKGSFSTLEIQRTEQGDSAMYLCASSPPGDTGELFFGEGSRLTVL.